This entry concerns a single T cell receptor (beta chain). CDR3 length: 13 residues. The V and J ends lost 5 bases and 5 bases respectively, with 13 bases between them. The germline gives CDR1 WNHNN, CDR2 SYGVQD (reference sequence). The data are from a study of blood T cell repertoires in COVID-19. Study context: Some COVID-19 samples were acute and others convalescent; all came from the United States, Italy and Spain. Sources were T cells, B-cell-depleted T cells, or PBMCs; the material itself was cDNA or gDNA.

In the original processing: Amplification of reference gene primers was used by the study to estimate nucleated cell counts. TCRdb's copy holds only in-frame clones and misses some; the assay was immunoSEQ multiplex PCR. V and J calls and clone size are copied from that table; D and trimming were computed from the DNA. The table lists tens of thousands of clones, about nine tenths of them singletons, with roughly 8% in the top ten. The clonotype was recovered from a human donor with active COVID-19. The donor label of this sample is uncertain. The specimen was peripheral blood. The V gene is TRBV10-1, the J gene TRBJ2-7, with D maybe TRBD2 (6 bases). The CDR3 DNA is TGCGCCAGCAGTTACGGGAGAGGCGACGAGCAGTACTTC. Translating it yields CASSYGRGDEQYF.